This T cell receptor (beta chain) was identified in a study of blood T cell repertoires in COVID-19. Study summary: Acute-phase and convalescent COVID-19 samples originated in the United States, Italy and Spain.

With regard to this clone: Other DNA sequences in the same sample also yield this CDR3.

The protocol was immunoSEQ multiplex PCR, while the TCRdb copy is restricted to in-frame clones and leaves out a portion. Of a few hundred thousand clones in the sample, around four fifths were seen once. Sequences were obtained from peripheral blood. The clonotype was recovered from a woman aged 45-65 years with active or convalescent COVID-19.

The CDR3 region is CASSLRGGYGYTF. DNA for the CDR3: TGTGCCAGCAGTTTAAGGGGGGGCTATGGCTACACCTTC. The chain combines TRBV27 with TRBJ1-2; TRBD1 is a possible D gene (6 bases). Germline V lookup: CDR1 MNHEY, CDR2 SMNVEV (reference sequence). The CDR3 runs 13 residues. The V and J ends lost 2 bases and 4 bases respectively, with 8 bases between them.